This T cell receptor (beta chain) was profiled in a study of cytomegalovirus exposure and HLA in healthy donors. Study outcomes and limitations: A subsequent analysis found that TCR clusters from the first cohort also tended to co-occur in the 120 validation repertoires, with approximately 95% of cluster scores above 0. A list of approximately 160 TCR beta chains associated with cytomegalovirus was given. With high specificity and sensitivity, the classifier reportedly diagnosed cytomegalovirus status.

Clones were sequenced by immunoSEQ multiplex PCR, and TCRdb holds only the in-frame ones, with some missing. In the table there are approximately 60,000 clones, 90% of which are singletons. This CDR3 contains 13 residues. V lost 7 bases, J lost 5 bases, and 3 bases stayed unmatched. Germline CDR1 and CDR2: MNHEY and SMNVEV (reference sequence). Regarding this clone: The antigen is not known.

Donors came from a validation cohort of approximately 110 subjects, distinct from the first 666-subject cohort. This receptor was taken from a man between 18 and 35 years old in good health and CMV-seronegative. The chain recombines TRBV27 with TRBJ1-5; 9 positions agree with TRBD1. The sequenced sample consisted of PBMCs. The CDR3 sequence: CASKGQGYQPQHF. The CDR3 bases are TGTGCCAGCAAGGGACAGGGCTATCAGCCCCAGCATTTT.